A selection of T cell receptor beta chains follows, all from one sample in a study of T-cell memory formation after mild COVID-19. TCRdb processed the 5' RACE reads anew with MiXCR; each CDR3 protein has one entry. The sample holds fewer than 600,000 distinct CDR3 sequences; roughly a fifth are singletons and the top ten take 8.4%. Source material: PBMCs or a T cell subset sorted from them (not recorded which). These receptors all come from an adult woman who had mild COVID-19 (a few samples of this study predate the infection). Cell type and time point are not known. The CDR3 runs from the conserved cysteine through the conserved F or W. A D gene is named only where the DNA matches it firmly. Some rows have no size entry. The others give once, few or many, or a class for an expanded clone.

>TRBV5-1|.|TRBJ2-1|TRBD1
TGCGCCAGCACCTCGACAGGGAGCAATGAGCAGTTCTTC
CASTSTGSNEQFF
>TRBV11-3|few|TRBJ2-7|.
TGTGCCAGCAGCTCCCCGGGACTTACTCACTACGAGCAGTACTTC
CASSSPGLTHYEQYF
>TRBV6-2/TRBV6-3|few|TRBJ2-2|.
TGTGCCAGCAGTATTCGGGGGAACACCGGGGAGCTGTTTTTT
CASSIRGNTGELFF
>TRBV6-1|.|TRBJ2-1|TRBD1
TGTGCCAGTCGGACAGGAGTTTACAATGAGCAGTTCTTC
CASRTGVYNEQFF
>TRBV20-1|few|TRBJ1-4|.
TGCAGTGCGACCCAAACAGGGAAAGGAGAAAAACTGTTTTTT
CSATQTGKGEKLFF
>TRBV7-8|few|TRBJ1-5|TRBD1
TGTGCCAGCAGCTTAAACAGGGGAAATCAGCCCCAGCATTTT
CASSLNRGNQPQHF
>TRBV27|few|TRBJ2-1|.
TGTGCCAGCAGCCGGACCCTCGAATTCTATGAGCAGTTCTTC
CASSRTLEFYEQFF
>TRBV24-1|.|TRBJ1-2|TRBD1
TGTGCCACCAGTGATTTGCGGGGACAGAGCTATGGCTACACCTTC
CATSDLRGQSYGYTF
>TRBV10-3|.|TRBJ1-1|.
TGTGCCATCAGTGAGTCGTGGGGGGGTAAGGACACTGAAGCTTTCTTT
CAISESWGGKDTEAFF
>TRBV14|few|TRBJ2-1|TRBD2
TGTGCCAGCAGCCATCCTTCATCTAGCGGGAGTAGCGATGAGCAGTTCTTC
CASSHPSSSGSSDEQFF
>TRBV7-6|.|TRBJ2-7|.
TGTGCCAGCAGCTTAGCCCAGGGACACTTTTACGAGCAGTACTTC
CASSLAQGHFYEQYF
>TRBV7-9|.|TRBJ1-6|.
TGTGCCAGCAGCTTTGCCGGGACAAGCAATTCACCCCTCCACTTT
CASSFAGTSNSPLHF
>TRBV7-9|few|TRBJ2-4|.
TGTGCCAGCAGCTTAGGGGTATTAATTCAGTACTTC
CASSLGVLIQYF
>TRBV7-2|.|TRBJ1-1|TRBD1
TGTGCCAGCAGCTTAGTGCAGGGGGCAGTAGCTTTCTTT
CASSLVQGAVAFF
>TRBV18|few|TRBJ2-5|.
TGTGCCAGCTCACCACGGAACGGAAAAGAGACCCAGTACTTC
CASSPRNGKETQYF
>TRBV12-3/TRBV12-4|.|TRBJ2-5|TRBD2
TGTGCCAGCAGAGGGGCTGGGCTAGCGGGAGGGGAGACCCAGTACTTC
CASRGAGLAGGETQYF
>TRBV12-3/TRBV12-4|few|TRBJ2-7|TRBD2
TGTGCCAGCAGTTTTGGGACTAGCTCCTACGAGCAGTACTTC
CASSFGTSSYEQYF
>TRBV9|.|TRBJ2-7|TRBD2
TGTGCCAGCAGCGCCTCCCCAGGGCGGGGGGACTACGAGCAGTACTTC
CASSASPGRGDYEQYF
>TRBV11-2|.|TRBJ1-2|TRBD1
TGTGCCAGCAGCCCGGGACAGCTGGGGGGCTACACCTTC
CASSPGQLGGYTF